This T cell receptor (beta chain) was recovered during a study of a mutant IDH1 vaccine in newly diagnosed glioma. Study background: Patients were pretreated with radiotherapy, temozolomide, or both, mostly both. Visits designated V12 and V13 were conducted at weeks 35 and 47, respectively.

With 0 bases clipped from V and 1 base from J, the junction kept 6 bases outside the gene matches. In germline, CDR1 is SGHDT, CDR2 YYEEEE. There are 16 residues in the CDR3. The time point here: week 35, safety follow-up. The study gave 300 ug of mutant IDH1 20-mer peptide per vaccine dose, with topical imiquimod. Using immunoSEQ multiplex PCR, the repertoire was profiled, and TCRdb retains in-frame clones only, with some absent. The sample contains about 44,000 clones, around 86% of which appear only once. A note on this clone: Its specificity is unknown.

The clonotype originates from a middle-aged woman with glioma. Some clones in this sample may be carry-over from other donors' samples. The source material was PBMCs, sampled from a glioma patient whose treatment included an IDH1 peptide vaccine. This rearrangement joins TRBV5-6 to TRBJ1-2, with 7 bases that match TRBD1. The CDR3 reads CASSLGAGGVNYGYTF. DNA for the CDR3: TGTGCCAGCAGCTTGGGGGCAGGGGGAGTTAACTATGGCTACACCTTC.